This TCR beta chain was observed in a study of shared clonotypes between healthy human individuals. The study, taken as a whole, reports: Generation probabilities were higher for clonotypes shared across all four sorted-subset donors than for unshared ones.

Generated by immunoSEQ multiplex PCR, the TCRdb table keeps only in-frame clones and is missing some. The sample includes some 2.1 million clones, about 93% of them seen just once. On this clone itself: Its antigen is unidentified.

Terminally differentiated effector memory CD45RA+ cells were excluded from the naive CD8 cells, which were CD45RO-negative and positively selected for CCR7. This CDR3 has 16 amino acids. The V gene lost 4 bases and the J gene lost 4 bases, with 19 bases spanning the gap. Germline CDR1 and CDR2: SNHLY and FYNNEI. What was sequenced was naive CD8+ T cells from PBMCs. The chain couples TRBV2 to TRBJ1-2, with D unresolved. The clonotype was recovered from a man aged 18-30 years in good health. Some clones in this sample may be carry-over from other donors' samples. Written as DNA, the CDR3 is TGTGCCAGCAGTGGGGCGAACGCCCGGGAGGGCTATGGCTACACCTTC. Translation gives CASSGANAREGYGYTF.